There are many counts of the clone carrying this T cell receptor (beta chain). Its antigen is undetermined. The CDR3 spans 14 residues. The V segment lost 4 bases and the J segment 7 bases; nucleotides outside the gene matches: 10. The germline gives CDR1 SGDLS, CDR2 YYNGEE. This record belongs to a study of read filtering for tumor transcriptome and immune sequencing. Study background: Patients were about 18 male and around 13 female, mean age approximately 60 years, range about 40 to 85. After DNase treatment, RNA was made into whole-transcriptome libraries. Study-level results: About 81.9% of IR-seq clonotypes had one read, totaling roughly 3.5% of reads; RNA-seq: around 70% and 40%.

From 300 to 400 ng of RNA, a library with molecular barcoded alpha/delta and beta/gamma adaptors was made. One entry per CDR3 protein results from TCRdb running MiXCR on the reads. This sample has 55,000 to 60,000 distinct CDR3 sequences; roughly an eighth occur once, and the top ten carry 16%. Sequenced input: a population of CD138-negative cells sorted from bone marrow. The rearrangement uses TRBV9 and TRBJ2-5, with TRBD2 matching 7 bases. The receptor was derived from a donor at least 40 years old with multiple myeloma. The CDR3 nucleotides are TGTGCCAGCAGCCCCCTCTTTTGGGAGGGGACCCAGTACTTC. As protein: CASSPLFWEGTQYF.